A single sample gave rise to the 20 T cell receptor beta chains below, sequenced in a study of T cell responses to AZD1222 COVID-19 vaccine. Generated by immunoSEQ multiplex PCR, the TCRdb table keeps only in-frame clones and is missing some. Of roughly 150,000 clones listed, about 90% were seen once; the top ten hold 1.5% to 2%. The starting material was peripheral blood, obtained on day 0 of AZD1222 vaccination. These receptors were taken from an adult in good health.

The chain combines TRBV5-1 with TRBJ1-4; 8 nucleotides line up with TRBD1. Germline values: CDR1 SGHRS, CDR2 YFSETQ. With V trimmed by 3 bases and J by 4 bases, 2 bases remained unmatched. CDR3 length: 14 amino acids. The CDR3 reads CASSSGQGNEKLFF. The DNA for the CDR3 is TGCGCCAGCAGCTCTGGACAGGGTAATGAAAAACTGTTTTTT. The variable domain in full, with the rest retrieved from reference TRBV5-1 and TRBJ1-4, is KAGVTQTPRYLIKTRGQQVTLSCSPISGHRSVSWYQQTPGQGLQFLFEYFSETQRNKGNFPGRFSGRQFSNSRSEMNVSTLELGDSALYLCASSSGQGNEKLFFGSGTQLSVL.

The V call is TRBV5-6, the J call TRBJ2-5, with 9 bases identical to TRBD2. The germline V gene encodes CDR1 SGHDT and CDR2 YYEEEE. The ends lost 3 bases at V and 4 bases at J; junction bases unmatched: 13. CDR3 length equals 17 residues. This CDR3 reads CASSYMIQGREGETQYF. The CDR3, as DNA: TGTGCCAGCAGCTACATGATACAGGGGCGGGAGGGAGAGACCCAGTACTTC.

The CDR3 DNA sequence: TGTGCCAGCAGTACCCACAGCTCCTATAATTCACCCCTCCACTTT. Protein: CASSTHSSYNSPLHF. This sequence joins TRBV28 and TRBJ1-6; D unclear. The V gene's germline CDR1 is MDHEN and CDR2 SYDVKM. Trimming took off 5 bases at V and 0 bases at J, with 8 bases between the two ends. CDR3 length: 15 amino acids. The full variable domain, completed using reference TRBV28 and TRBJ1-6, is DVKVTQSSRYLVKRTGEKVFLECVQDMDHENMFWYRQDPGLGLRLIYFSYDVKMKEKGDIPEGYSVSREKKERFSLILESASTNQTSMYLCASSTHSSYNSPLHFGNGTRLTVT.

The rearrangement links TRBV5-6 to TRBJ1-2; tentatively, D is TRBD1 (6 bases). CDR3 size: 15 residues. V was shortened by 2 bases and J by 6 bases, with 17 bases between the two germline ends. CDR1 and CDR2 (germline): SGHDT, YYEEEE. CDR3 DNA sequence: TGTGCCAGCAGCTTTGGGTTGGGGGGCGACCATGGCTACACCTTC. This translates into CASSFGLGGDHGYTF.

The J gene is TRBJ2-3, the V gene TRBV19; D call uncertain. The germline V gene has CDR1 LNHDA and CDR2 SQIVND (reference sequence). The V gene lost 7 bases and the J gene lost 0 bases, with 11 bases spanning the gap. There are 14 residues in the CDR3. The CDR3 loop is CASKKGTSTDTQYF. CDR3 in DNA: TGTGCCAGTAAAAAGGGTACGAGCACAGATACGCAGTATTTT.

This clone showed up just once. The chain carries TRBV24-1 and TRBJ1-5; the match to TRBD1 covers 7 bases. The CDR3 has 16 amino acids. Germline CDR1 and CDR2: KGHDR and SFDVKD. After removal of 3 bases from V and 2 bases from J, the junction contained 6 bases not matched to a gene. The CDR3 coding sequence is TGTGCCACCAGTGATCACAGGGGAAGGGGCAATCAGCCCCAGCATTTT. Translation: CATSDHRGRGNQPQHF.

For the CDR3, the DNA is TGTGCCAGCAGCCTGGTCGACAGGGATGATTCACCCCTCCACTTT. It specifies CASSLVDRDDSPLHF. The V call is TRBV28, the J call TRBJ1-6; 7 bases line up with TRBD1. Germline CDR1 and CDR2: MDHEN and SYDVKM. The CDR3 length is 15 residues. The junction had 10 bases not matched to a gene; V was cut back by 6 bases and J by 8 bases.

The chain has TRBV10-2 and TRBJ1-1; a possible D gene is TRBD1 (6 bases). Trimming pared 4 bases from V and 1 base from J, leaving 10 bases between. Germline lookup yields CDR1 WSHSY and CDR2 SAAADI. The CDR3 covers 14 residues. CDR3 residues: CASSVRGANTEAFF. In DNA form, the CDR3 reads TGCGCCAGCAGTGTAAGGGGGGCGAACACTGAAGCTTTCTTT.

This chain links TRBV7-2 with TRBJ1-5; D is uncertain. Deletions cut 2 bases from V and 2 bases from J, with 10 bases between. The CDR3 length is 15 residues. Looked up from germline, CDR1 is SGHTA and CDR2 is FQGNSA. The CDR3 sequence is CASSLFADGNQPQHF. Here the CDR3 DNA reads TGTGCCAGCAGCTTATTCGCTGATGGCAATCAGCCCCAGCATTTT.

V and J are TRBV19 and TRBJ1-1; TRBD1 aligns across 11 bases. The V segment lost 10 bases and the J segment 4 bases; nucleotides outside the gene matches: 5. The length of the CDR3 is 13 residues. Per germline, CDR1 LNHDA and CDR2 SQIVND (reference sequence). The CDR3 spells CATGTGGSTEAFF. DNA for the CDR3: TGTGCCACCGGGACAGGGGGTTCCACTGAAGCTTTCTTT. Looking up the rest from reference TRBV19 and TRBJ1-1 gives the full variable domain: DGGITQSPKYLFRKEGQNVTLSCEQNLNHDAMYWYRQDPGQGLRLIYYSQIVNDFQKGDIAEGYSVSREKKESFPLTVTSAQKNPTAFYLCATGTGGSTEAFFGQGTRLTVV.

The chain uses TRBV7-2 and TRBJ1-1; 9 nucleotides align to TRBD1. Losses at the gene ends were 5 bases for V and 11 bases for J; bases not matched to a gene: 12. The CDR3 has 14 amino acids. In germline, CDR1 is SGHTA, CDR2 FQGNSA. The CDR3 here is CASSANLGQGGAFF. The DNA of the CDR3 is TGTGCCAGCAGCGCAAATTTGGGACAGGGTGGGGCTTTCTTT.

CDR3 bases: TGTGCCAGCAGTTTCGGGGGCTTAGGACAGAACACTGAAGCTTTCTTT. Its protein is CASSFGGLGQNTEAFF. J is TRBJ1-1 and V is TRBV28; D may be TRBD1 (6 bases). Per germline, CDR1 MDHEN and CDR2 SYDVKM. Trimming shortened V by 3 bases and J by 1 base, and 15 bases separated the two germline ends. The CDR3 runs to 16 residues.

In nucleotides, the CDR3 is TGTGCCAGCAGCGTAACAGGGTCGCCGGACTACGAGCAGTACTTC. It translates to CASSVTGSPDYEQYF. The genes are TRBV9 and TRBJ2-7, with TRBD1 as a possible D gene (6 bases). Trimming removed 1 base at V and 3 bases at J, with 14 bases between. The CDR3 covers 15 residues. CDR1 is SGDLS and CDR2 is YYNGEE in the germline V gene.

CDR3 bases: TGTGCCAGCAGCTTCAGGAATGGCTACACCTTC. Amino acids: CASSFRNGYTF. This chain connects TRBV7-2 to TRBJ1-2; D is ambiguous. The germline CDR1 and CDR2 sequences are SGHTA and FQGNSA. V shed 3 bases and J shed 6 bases, with 5 bases lying between them. The CDR3 extends over 11 amino acids.

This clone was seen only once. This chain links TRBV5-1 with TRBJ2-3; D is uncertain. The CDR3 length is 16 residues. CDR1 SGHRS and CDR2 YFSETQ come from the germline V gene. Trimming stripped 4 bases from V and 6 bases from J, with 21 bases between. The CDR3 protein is CASSLVGSNLFDTQYF. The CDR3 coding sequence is TGCGCCAGCAGCCTGGTGGGCTCCAATTTGTTCGATACGCAGTATTTT.

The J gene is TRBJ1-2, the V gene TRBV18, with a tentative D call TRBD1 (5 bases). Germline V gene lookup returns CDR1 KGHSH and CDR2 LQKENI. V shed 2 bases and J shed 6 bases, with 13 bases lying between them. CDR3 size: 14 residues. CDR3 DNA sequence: TGTGCCAGCTCACCATCCGGGACGATGGATGGCTACACCTTC. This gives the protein CASSPSGTMDGYTF.

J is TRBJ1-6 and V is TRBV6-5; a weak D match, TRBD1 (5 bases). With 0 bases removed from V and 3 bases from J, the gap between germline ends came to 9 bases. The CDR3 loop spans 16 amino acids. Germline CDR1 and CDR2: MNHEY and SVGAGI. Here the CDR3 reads CASSYSGENYNSPLHF. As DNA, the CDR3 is TGTGCCAGCAGTTACTCGGGGGAAAACTATAATTCACCCCTCCACTTT.

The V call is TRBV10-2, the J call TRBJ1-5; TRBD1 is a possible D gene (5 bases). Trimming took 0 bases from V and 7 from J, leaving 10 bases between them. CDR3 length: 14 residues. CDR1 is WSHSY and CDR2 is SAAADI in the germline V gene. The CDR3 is CASSESGGFQPQHF. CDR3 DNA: TGCGCCAGCAGTGAGTCGGGGGGTTTCCAGCCCCAGCATTTT.

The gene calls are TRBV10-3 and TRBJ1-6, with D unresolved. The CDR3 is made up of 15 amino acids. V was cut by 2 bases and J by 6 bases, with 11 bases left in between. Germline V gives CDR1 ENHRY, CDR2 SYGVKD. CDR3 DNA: TGTGCCATCAGTGAGACCGTCATCGGTAATTCACCCCTCCACTTT. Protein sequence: CAISETVIGNSPLHF.

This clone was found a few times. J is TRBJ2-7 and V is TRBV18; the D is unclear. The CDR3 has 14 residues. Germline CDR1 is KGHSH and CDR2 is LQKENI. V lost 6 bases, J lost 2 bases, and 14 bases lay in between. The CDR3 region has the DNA TGTGCCAGCTCCCCCAGTGGCGGAGCCTACGAGCAGTACTTC. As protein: CASSPSGGAYEQYF.